A selection of T cell receptor beta chains follows, all from one sample in a study of vaccination and CD4 T cells after COVID-19. Antigens for these TCRs are unknown. TCRdb recomputed calls from the PCR reads with MiXCR, one row per CDR3 protein. The repertoire holds around 8,200 distinct CDR3 sequences, with roughly 50% as singletons. Sequencing was carried out using CD4+ T cells from blood, cultured in vitro. Receptor source: a human donor in good health. Both conserved end residues are part of each CDR3. A D gene is named only where the DNA matches it firmly. Expanded clones get a size class; other rows say once, few or many, or leave the size out.

TRBJ2-5 | TRBD2 | few | TRBV20-1 | TGCAGTGCTAGGGTATTGGGGGCTAGCGGGACCCAAGAGACCCAGTACTTC | CSARVLGASGTQETQYF
TRBJ2-7 | TRBD2 | . | TRBV20-1 | TGCAGTGCTAGAGGGGGTAGCGGGAGATCCTACGAGCAGTACTTC | CSARGGSGRSYEQYF
TRBJ1-2 | . | medium-sized | TRBV5-5 | TGTGCCAGCAGCTCCTTGTCGGGTGGCGGCTACACCTTC | CASSSLSGGGYTF
TRBJ1-5 | . | few | TRBV6-5 | TGTGCCAGCAGTTACTCGAGTCAGCCCCAGCATTTT | CASSYSSQPQHF
TRBJ2-5 | . | . | TRBV6-5 | TGTGCCAGCAGTTACAGGGGACTCGACATTGACTACCAAGAGACCCAGTACTTC | CASSYRGLDIDYQETQYF
TRBJ2-3 | . | . | TRBV7-2 | TGTGCCAGCAGCGTTAGCACAGATACGCAGTATTTT | CASSVSTDTQYF
TRBJ2-7 | TRBD2 | . | TRBV15 | TGTGCCACCAGCAGAGTCGGCGGGAGGGGGTACGAGCAGTACTTC | CATSRVGGRGYEQYF
TRBJ1-5 | . | . | TRBV7-2 | TGTGCCAGCAGCTTCCAGCCACAGAGCAATCAGCCCCAGCATTTT | CASSFQPQSNQPQHF
TRBJ2-7 | . | . | TRBV4-1 | TGCGCCAGCAGCCAAGACACAGGGCAGTACTTC | CASSQDTGQYF
TRBJ2-1 | . | few | TRBV7-9 | TGTGCCAGCAGCTTAACTGAGCAGTTCTTC | CASSLTEQFF
TRBJ1-5 | TRBD1 | . | TRBV30 | TGTGCCTGGGGTTCGGGACAGGGCTCGGGGCAGCCCCAGCATTTT | CAWGSGQGSGQPQHF
TRBJ1-1 | . | . | TRBV19 | TGTGCCAGTAGTCTTCAAGCCAGGGTGAACACTGAAGCTTTCTTT | CASSLQARVNTEAFF
TRBJ1-5 | . | . | TRBV7-7 | TGTGCCAGCAGCCCGGACAGAGGGCTCAATCAGCCCCAGCATTTT | CASSPDRGLNQPQHF
TRBJ1-2 | . | . | TRBV6-5 | TGTGCCAGCAGTTACGACCTTTGGGGAGGTAACTATGGCTACACCTTC | CASSYDLWGGNYGYTF
TRBJ1-5 | TRBD1 | . | TRBV30 | TGTGCCTGGAGTGCAAGGACAGGGGCCGATCAGCCCCAGCATTTT | CAWSARTGADQPQHF